This is a list of T cell receptor beta chains from one sample in a study of T cells in Graves' hyperthyroidism and ophthalmopathy. TCRdb reprocessed the multiplex PCR reads with MiXCR, giving one entry per CDR3 protein. The data show around 400,000 distinct CDR3 sequences, roughly 13% seen once. Sequencing was done on a sample of blood. The receptor set was obtained from a woman aged 18-29 years with Graves' hyperthyroidism. Both conserved end residues are part of each CDR3. D genes are given only for firm matches. Clone sizes are given selectively: once, few, many, or a class where the clone is expanded.

>many|TRBJ2-1|TRBV28|NA
TGTGCCAGCGGGTTTAGCAACAATGAGCAGTTCTTC
CASGFSNNEQFF
>NA|TRBJ2-3|TRBV28|NA
TGTGCCAGCACCCTAAAGATTGGGGCAGATACGCAGTATTTT
CASTLKIGADTQYF
>many|TRBJ2-7|TRBV6-2/TRBV6-3|TRBD2
TGTGCCAGCAGTTACCGGACTAGCGGGAGAGGCCGTTACGAGCAGTACTTC
CASSYRTSGRGRYEQYF
>many|TRBJ2-3|TRBV10-3|TRBD2
TGTGCCAGCAGGAAACTAGCGGGAGGGCCAGATACGCAGTATTTT
CASRKLAGGPDTQYF
>many|TRBJ1-5|TRBV7-2|TRBD1
TGTGCCAGCAGGGAACAGGGGATCGGGCAGCCCCAGCATTTT
CASREQGIGQPQHF
>NA|TRBJ1-3|TRBV25-1|NA
TGTGCCAGCAGTGAATGGGACGGAGGAAACACCATATATTTT
CASSEWDGGNTIYF
>many|TRBJ2-7|TRBV7-2|TRBD2
TGTGCCAGCAGATGGAGCGGGGCCTCCCTCAACGAGCAGTACTTC
CASRWSGASLNEQYF
>NA|TRBJ1-2|TRBV29-1|TRBD1
TGCAGCGCGGGACAGGGGTTCTATGGCTACACCTTC
CSAGQGFYGYTF
>many|TRBJ1-1|TRBV12-3/TRBV12-4|NA
TGTGCCAGCACCCAGGGAACCTGGGGGGTGGGGGGGGACACTGAAGCTTTCTTT
CASTQGTWGVGGDTEAFF
>many|TRBJ2-2|TRBV28|NA
TGTGCCAGCAGCTTGGTGGGACCCGGGGAGCTGTTTTTT
CASSLVGPGELFF
>few|TRBJ2-5|TRBV12-3/TRBV12-4|TRBD2
TGTGCCAGCAGTCCGGGGGCGGGAGGAGTCGAGACCCAGTACTTC
CASSPGAGGVETQYF
>many|TRBJ1-1|TRBV27|TRBD1
TGTGCCAGCAGTAAGGGACAGTGGAGCATGAACACTGAAGCTTTCTTT
CASSKGQWSMNTEAFF
>many|TRBJ1-2|TRBV5-4|NA
TGTGCTAGCAGCTTGGACTGGGTCGGTAGCTATGGCTACACCTTC
CASSLDWVGSYGYTF
>many|TRBJ2-3|TRBV20-1|NA
TGCAGTGCTAGGTTAGGGCAAATGGCGAGTTGGGCCACAGATACGCAGTATTTT
CSARLGQMASWATDTQYF
>many|TRBJ1-1|TRBV5-1|TRBD1
TGCGCCAGCAGCTTGTGGGCCCAATTCAGGGGGCGCACTGAAGCTTTCTTT
CASSLWAQFRGRTEAFF
>many|TRBJ1-1|TRBV27|NA
TGTGCCAGCAGTTTTGTCCCGAACACTGAAGCTTTCTTT
CASSFVPNTEAFF
>many|TRBJ2-1|TRBV20-1|TRBD2
TGCAGTGCTAGAGGCGGGACTAGCGGGAGTTCCGACGGCTACAATGAGCAGTTCTTC
CSARGGTSGSSDGYNEQFF
>NA|TRBJ2-6|TRBV12-3/TRBV12-4|NA
TGTGCCAGCAGTCCCCCGGAGGGAGTTTTCCTCGGCGCTGGGGCCAACGTCCTGACTTTC
CASSPPEGVFLGAGANVLTF
>many|TRBJ2-1|TRBV3-1|TRBD2
TGTGCCAGCAGCCAACTACCCATCTACGGACTAGCCAACAATGAGCAGTTCTTC
CASSQLPIYGLANNEQFF
>many|TRBJ1-6|TRBV20-1|NA
TGCAGTGCTGGGGGGGCACAAGGATCACCCCTCCACTTT
CSAGGAQGSPLHF
>many|TRBJ2-2|TRBV27|NA
TGTGCCAGCAGTTCGGCTGCCCTCTCCCCCGGGGAGCTGTTTTTT
CASSSAALSPGELFF
>many|TRBJ2-7|TRBV28|NA
TGTGCCACCCGAGGGTCCTACGAGCAGTACTTC
CATRGSYEQYF
>many|TRBJ2-2|TRBV12-3/TRBV12-4|NA
TGTGCCAGCAGTCTCTTCTCGGGTTCCACCGGGGAGCTGTTTTTT
CASSLFSGSTGELFF
>NA|TRBJ2-1|TRBV19|NA
TGTGCCAGTCGCAGGGGAAGCAATGAGCAGTTCTTC
CASRRGSNEQFF
>NA|TRBJ1-2|TRBV5-6|NA
TGTGCCAGCACCACTTATAACTATGGCTACACCTTC
CASTTYNYGYTF
>many|TRBJ2-1|TRBV5-1|TRBD1
TGCGCCAGCAGCTTAACAGGGGGCTCCTCCTACAATGAGCAGTTCTTC
CASSLTGGSSYNEQFF
>many|TRBJ2-1|TRBV5-5|NA
TGTGCCAGCAGCTTGTGGAGATATTCGAGCTCCTACAATGAGCAGTTCTTC
CASSLWRYSSSYNEQFF